This T cell receptor (beta chain) was identified during a study of metastatic and nonmetastatic thyroid tumors. Study background: Thyroid patients, malignant and benign, had repertoires compared across blood and tumor or nodule tissue.

Until they underwent thyroid surgery, no patient had received any treatment. Overall study findings and caveats: Reports indicated that malignant thyroid tumors showed significantly higher TCR beta diversity than benign nodules did, in blood and tumor.

The CDR3 is 15 amino acids. Germline V gives CDR1 SGHNT, CDR2 YENEEA. V was pared by 0 bases and J by 8 bases, with 6 bases of the junction left unmatched. This clone was found many times. Its antigen is as yet unknown. In the authors' methods: A papillary thyroid cancer distant-metastasis classifier was built from CDR3 differences across clinicopathological groups. With MiXCR, TCRdb called clones anew from the PCR reads. The V and J calls shown here were made by TCRdb, not taken from the authors' results. This sample carries about 24,000 clones, around 18% of them seen once, and the ten largest clones take roughly 2.8%.

This sequence joins TRBV11-3 and TRBJ2-1; TRBD2 matches 8 bases. The TCR sequence derives from a male donor with papillary thyroid cancer or a benign thyroid nodule (not recorded which). Some clones in this sample may be carry-over from other donors' samples. The specimen sequenced was adjacent normal tissue. In DNA, the CDR3 is TGTGCCAGCAGCTTAGAAGGAGCGGGAGTCGATGAGCAGTTCTTC. Residues: CASSLEGAGVDEQFF.